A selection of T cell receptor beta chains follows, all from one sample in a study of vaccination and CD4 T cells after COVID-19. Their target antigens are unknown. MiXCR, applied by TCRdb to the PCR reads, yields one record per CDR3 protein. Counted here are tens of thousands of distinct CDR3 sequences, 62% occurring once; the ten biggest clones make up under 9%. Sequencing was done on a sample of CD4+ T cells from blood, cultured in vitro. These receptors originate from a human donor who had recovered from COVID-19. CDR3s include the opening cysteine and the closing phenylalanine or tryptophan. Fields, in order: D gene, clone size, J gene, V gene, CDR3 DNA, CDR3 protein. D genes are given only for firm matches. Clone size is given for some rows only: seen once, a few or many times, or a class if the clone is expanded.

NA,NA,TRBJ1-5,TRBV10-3,TGTGCCATCAGGGACGGTAGCAATCAGCCCCAGCATTTT,CAIRDGSNQPQHF
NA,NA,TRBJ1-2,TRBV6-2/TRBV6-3,TGTGCCAGCAGTTATCAGGCGGCACCATATGGCTACACCTTC,CASSYQAAPYGYTF
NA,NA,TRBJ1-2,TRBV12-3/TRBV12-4,TGTGCCAGCAGTTTTACGGCCTGGCGCTACACCTTC,CASSFTAWRYTF
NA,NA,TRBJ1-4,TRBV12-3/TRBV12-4,TGTGCCAGCGTCCTCGTCGGTGAAAAACTGTTTTTT,CASVLVGEKLFF
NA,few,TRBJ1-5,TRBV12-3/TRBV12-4,TGTGCCAGCAGCTTCGACAGTAGCAATCAGCCCCAGCATTTT,CASSFDSSNQPQHF
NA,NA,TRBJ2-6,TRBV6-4,TGTGCCAGTCGTCCTACCTGGACCAACGTCCTGACTTTC,CASRPTWTNVLTF
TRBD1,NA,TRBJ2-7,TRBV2,TGTGCCAGCAGGCCGGGACAGCCGGCCTACGAGCAGTACTTC,CASRPGQPAYEQYF
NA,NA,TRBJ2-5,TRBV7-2,TGTGCCAGCAGCTCCCAGGGGGGGGAGACCCAGTACTTC,CASSSQGGETQYF
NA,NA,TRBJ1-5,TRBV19,TGTGCCACCACTGCCTGGGGCCCGCCGGGCAATCAGCCCCAGCATTTT,CATTAWGPPGNQPQHF
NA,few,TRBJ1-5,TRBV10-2,TGCGCCAGCAGTGAGGCCCTTTATCAGCCCCAGCATTTT,CASSEALYQPQHF
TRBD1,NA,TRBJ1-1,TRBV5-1,TGCGCCAGCGTATCCAATACAGGGGTGCCGAACACTGAAGCTTTCTTT,CASVSNTGVPNTEAFF
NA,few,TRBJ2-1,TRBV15,TGTGCCACCAGCGGGACCTACAATGAGCAGTTCTTC,CATSGTYNEQFF
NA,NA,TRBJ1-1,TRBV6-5,TGTGCCAGCAGTTATCAGGGAGTCGGCACTGAAGCTTTCTTT,CASSYQGVGTEAFF
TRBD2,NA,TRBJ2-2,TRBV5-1,TGCGCCAGCAGCTCCGGGACTAGCGGGAGGCTGGGGACCGGGGAGCTGTTTTTT,CASSSGTSGRLGTGELFF
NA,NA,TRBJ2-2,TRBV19,TGTGCCAGTAGTCCATTGGGGCGCGGGGTCGGGGAGCTGTTTTTT,CASSPLGRGVGELFF
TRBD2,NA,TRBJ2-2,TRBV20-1,TGCAGTGCTAGTAGACTAGCGGGAGGGACCGGGGAGCTGTTTTTT,CSASRLAGGTGELFF
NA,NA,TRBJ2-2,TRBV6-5,TGTGCCAGCAGTTCGAAGACAGGCCTGAACACCGGGGAGCTGTTTTTT,CASSSKTGLNTGELFF
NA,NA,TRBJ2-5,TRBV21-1,TGTGCCAGCAGCAAAGTGGAGGTACTAGCGGAAGAGACCCAGTACTTC,CASSKVEVLAEETQYF
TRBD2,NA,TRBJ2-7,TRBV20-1,TGCAGTTACCCGATTAGCGGGAGTTACGAGCAGTACTTC,CSYPISGSYEQYF
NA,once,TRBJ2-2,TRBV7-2,TGTGCCAGCAGCTTAGGCTGGAACACCGGGGAGCTGTTTTTT,CASSLGWNTGELFF
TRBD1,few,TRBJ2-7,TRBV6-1,TGTGCCAGCAGTGCTAGTGGGACAGGGATGTACGAGCAGTACTTC,CASSASGTGMYEQYF
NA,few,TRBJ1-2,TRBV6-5,TGTGCCAGCAGTTACTCTTCCGATTATGGCTACACCTTC,CASSYSSDYGYTF
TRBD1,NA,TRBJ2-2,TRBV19,TGTGCCAGCCGATACAGGGGGTCCACCGGGGAGCTGTTTTTT,CASRYRGSTGELFF
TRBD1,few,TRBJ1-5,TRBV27,TGTGCCAGCAGGACAGGGGGTCAGCCCCAGCATTTT,CASRTGGQPQHF
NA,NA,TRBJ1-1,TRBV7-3,TGTGCCAGCAGCTTAAGAGCTGAGAACACTGAAGCTTTCTTT,CASSLRAENTEAFF
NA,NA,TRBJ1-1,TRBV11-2,TGTGCCAGCAGCCAGAGGCTAGGAATTCGCACTGAAGCTTTCTTT,CASSQRLGIRTEAFF
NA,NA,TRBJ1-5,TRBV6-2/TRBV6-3,TGTGCCAGCAGTCCGCGGGGGGGCTCAAGGAATCAGCCCCAGCATTTT,CASSPRGGSRNQPQHF
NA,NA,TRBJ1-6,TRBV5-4,TGTGCCAGCAGCCGAATTCCCGGGGCCGGGAGGATGTTTTCACCCCTCCACTTT,CASSRIPGAGRMFSPLHF
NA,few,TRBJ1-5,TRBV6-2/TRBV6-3,TGTGCCAGCAGTTCGACGGGACTGAGCAATCAGCCCCAGCATTTT,CASSSTGLSNQPQHF
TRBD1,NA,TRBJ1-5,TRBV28,TGTGCCAGCAGTTCCCCAGGGGGCGGTCGTCAGCCCCAGCATTTT,CASSSPGGGRQPQHF
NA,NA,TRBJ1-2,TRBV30,TGTGCCTGGAGCCGGGACTATGGCTACACCTTC,CAWSRDYGYTF
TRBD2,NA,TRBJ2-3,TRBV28,TGTGCCAGCAGTGTAGCGGGAGTAAAGGCAGATACGCAGTATTTT,CASSVAGVKADTQYF
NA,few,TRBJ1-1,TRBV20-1,TGCAGTGCTACCGGACTCCCCTGGGGCACTGAAGCTTTCTTT,CSATGLPWGTEAFF
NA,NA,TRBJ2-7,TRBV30,TGTGCCTGGAGCAGGGGGCGTCGGTTGGGGGGGCCGACCTACGAGCAGTACTTC,CAWSRGRRLGGPTYEQYF
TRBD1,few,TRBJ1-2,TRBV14,TGTGCCAGCAGCCTGGTATCGACAGGGACAAGGCCCTATGGCTACACCTTC,CASSLVSTGTRPYGYTF
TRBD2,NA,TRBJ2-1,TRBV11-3,TGTGCCAGCAGCTCTTTGACAGCGGGAGAGAACAATGAGCAGTTCTTC,CASSSLTAGENNEQFF
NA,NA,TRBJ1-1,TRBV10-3,TGTGCCATCAGTGAAAGTCAGGATCTGAACACTGAAGCTTTCTTT,CAISESQDLNTEAFF
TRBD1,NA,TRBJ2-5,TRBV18,TGTGCCAGCTCACCAGACAGGGTTATAGGGGAGACCCAGTACTTC,CASSPDRVIGETQYF
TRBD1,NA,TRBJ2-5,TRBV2,TGTGCCAGCAGGAAGGGGACAGGGGGCAGGGGGACCCAGTACTTC,CASRKGTGGRGTQYF
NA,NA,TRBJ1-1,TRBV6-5,TGTGCCAGCAGTTACGACAGATCAATGAACACTGAAGCTTTCTTT,CASSYDRSMNTEAFF
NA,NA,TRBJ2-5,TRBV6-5,TGTGCCAGCAGTTACTGGATGTCGTCCGGTCAAGAGACCCAGTACTTC,CASSYWMSSGQETQYF
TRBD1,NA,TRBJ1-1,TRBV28,TGTGCCAGCAGTTTGGACAGGGTGGACGGAGCTTTCTTT,CASSLDRVDGAFF
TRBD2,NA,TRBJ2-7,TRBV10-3,TGTGCCATCAGTGAGTCGGGAGGGTCCTACGAGCAGTACTTC,CAISESGGSYEQYF
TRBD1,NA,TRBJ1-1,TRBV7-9,TGTGCCAGCACCAGGACAGGGGAGAACACTGAAGCTTTCTTT,CASTRTGENTEAFF
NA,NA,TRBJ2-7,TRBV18,TGTGCCAGCTCACCACCGTCGGCAGGGAAGGGCTACGAGCAGTACTTC,CASSPPSAGKGYEQYF